The T cell receptor (beta chain) described here comes from a study of cytomegalovirus exposure and HLA in healthy donors (TCRdb year 2017). Turning to the overall study: An earlier analysis of about 530 of the donors reported 250 to 300 Gb of sequence data and 117 million unique TCR beta sequences obtained from about 179 million T cells. Among 300 to 500 genotyped donors of the cohort, an average of roughly 230,000 unique TCR beta nucleotide sequences was sequenced per donor, of which about 18% were non-productive. The study profiled the T cell repertoires of fewer than 850 subjects by immunosequencing and related them to cytomegalovirus serostatus. The number of donors typed differed by locus, with about 629-640 for A, B, C, DRB1 and DQB1, roughly 550 for DQA1, about 610 for DPA1, and over 400 for DPB1. Donor age, sex, ethnicity and CMV serostatus were compiled together with the repertoire data. A later genetic analysis took genome-wide SNP genotypes for about 65% of the 666 donors and used that subset as a discovery cohort. Besides the first cohort of 666 subjects, a separate validation cohort made up of 120 or so different subjects was used. Rather than drawing on any new phenotypic data, the later analysis identified candidate immune exposures from TCR beta sequences and the way those sequences occurred across donors. Class I and class II HLA loci were covered by the typing at four-digit resolution. An early release covering over 500 HLA-typed donors comprised approximately 290 gigabases of sequencing data and around 85 million unique TCR sequences. In a later analysis, previously published TCR beta repertoires from 600 to 850 donors were re-analyzed and high-resolution HLA genotyping was added so that TCR occurrence patterns could be studied. To predict cytomegalovirus infection status, the study combined high-throughput TCR immunosequencing, statistical association of individual TCRs with disease status, and machine learning. The study was designed to test whether signatures of past pathogen exposure could be identified by cataloging public T cell receptors. Of the 350 to 450 genotyped donors, 75% to 85% were placed in the genetic ancestry cluster associated with self-reported Caucasian donors. In an earlier analysis of roughly 600 of the donors, high-throughput TCR beta sequencing was used to judge whether each TCR beta V gene segment behaved as functional or pseudogenic. Five DR-DQ haplotypes were treated as single units for association and clustering because of strong linkage in the cohort. Every discovery cohort repertoire had been produced on one sequencing platform. Findings and caveats that apply to the study as a whole: The earlier analysis of 587 of the donors excluded approximately 17 rarely observed V segments, including chromosome 9 orphons, because counts were too low. A further reported finding was that TCR beta sequences accurately predicted the HLA-A and HLA-B alleles for most subjects in the first cohort. In this cohort, only TCR beta chains were sequenced, and detectable features were limited by the absence of alpha or paired-chain data. While some public TCRs were present in many individuals, most TCR sequences turned up only very rarely across donors. A total of fewer than 200 TCR beta chains were listed by the study as associated with cytomegalovirus. A few of the identified cytomegalovirus-associated TCR beta chains were confirmed in vitro to be specific for cytomegalovirus antigens. A later genetic analysis associated a missense DCLRE1C variant with V-gene and J-gene trimming of TCR beta chains, and an independent cohort replicated the association. Compared with the roughly 720-donor mean, donors in an Asian-associated ancestry cluster had fewer N-insertions in productive TCRs, according to a later genetic analysis. The authors suggested that the approach could potentially be extended to other disease states and immunological phenotypes. A later analysis found that TCR association rates varied across HLA loci, with DRB1 alleles showing the most associated TCRs and HLA-C alleles the fewest. In an earlier analysis of some 500 of the donors, most TCR beta V segments appeared in productive rearrangements about 90% or about 30% of the time, broadly matching IMGT annotations. Linkage disequilibrium might explain the correlated functional status among segregating V segments, but an unknown experimental factor could not be excluded. Most CMV-associated TCR beta chains appeared to be HLA-restricted in a later analysis, and the HLA associations seemed to be driven largely by CMV exposure. Because HLA typing was unavailable for some donors at each locus, only the typed subset was used in association tests. Some IMGT-functional V segments, including TRBV6-2 and TRBV6-3, could not be distinguished by the 87-base-pair reads and were therefore excluded. When HLA alleles, especially DR and DQ, strongly co-occurred, TCR associations were difficult to assign to individual alleles. A cluster of highly shared sequence variants was judged likely to represent a technical artifact of the sequencing pipeline. For the cohort, immune exposure information was limited to CMV serostatus. A later analysis found that HLA-associated TCR beta chains were more clonally expanded and had lower generation probabilities than equally common non-associated chains. A later analysis reported that several top co-occurrence clusters appeared linked to parvovirus B19, influenza, CMV and Epstein-Barr virus. Specific HLA alleles were associated with 15,000 to 20,000 TCR beta sequences at a false discovery rate of 0.05 in a later analysis. Presence/absence analyses assumed roughly uniform sequencing depth across donors, an assumption that may not hold. The classifier was reported to diagnose cytomegalovirus status with high specificity and sensitivity in both the original and validation cohorts.

The cohort consisted of approximately 690 healthy bone marrow donors. At the time of sampling, all cohort members were nominally healthy, though unrecorded immune exposures were likely present. The donor was CMV seronegative and belonged to the group of over 300 seronegative cohort members. Every donor gave a peripheral blood sample, and the peripheral blood mononuclear cells from that sample were used for TCR beta sequencing. The Qiagen DNeasy Blood Extraction Kit was used to extract genomic DNA from the blood cell samples. About this clone itself: Which antigen it targets is not known. Nothing much larger sits one base from this clone, and base qualities are not available.

Looking up the germline V gene yields CDR1 SGHVS and CDR2 FQNEAQ. The CDR3 numbers 15 residues from cysteine through phenylalanine. The CDR3 DNA has 45 bases and is translated from base 1. V is reduced by 5 bases and J by 0 bases, leaving a spacing of 12 bases between them. Library creation used the immunoSEQ multiplex PCR assay. For the multiplex PCR, a mixture combining 60 forward primers for TCR Vbeta segments and 13 reverse primers for TCR Jbeta segments was used. The CDR3 region of rearranged TCR beta genes was amplified from genomic DNA by a multiplex PCR assay. The amplified TCR beta libraries were sequenced on the Illumina HiSeq System as 87-base-pair reads. Under the source paper's analysis protocol: Across the 670 or so repertoires, a later analysis counted 78 million or so unique TCR beta chains, approximately 12 million of which were shared by at least two donors. A nearest-neighbor algorithm error-corrected the raw reads and collapsed the reads into unique sequences, merging closely related sequences to remove PCR and sequencing errors. Alignment of CDR3 sequences to IMGT reference sequences was used to assign V, D and J gene segments. For a sequence to be retained, a match of at least six nucleotides to both a V gene segment and a J gene segment was required. A rearrangement counted as productive if the CDR3 had no stop codons and remained in frame with V and J, and every other rearrangement counted as non-productive. CDR3 was defined according to IMGT convention as the region running from the second conserved V-encoded cysteine to the conserved J-encoded phenylalanine. In an earlier analysis of approximately 590 of the donors, sequences lacking an unambiguous match to a single V gene segment were excluded. In an earlier analysis of almost 600 of the donors, a V segment was called functional when productive rearrangements were above 56.7%, and segregating when the standard deviation between donors exceeded 5%. A statistical classification framework was built for diagnosing cytomegalovirus status from the catalog of TCR beta chain sequences. In a later analysis, TCR nucleotide sequences were compared against IMGT/GENE-DB human TR gene sequences so that V and J genes could be assigned. Using the TCRdist pipeline, a later analysis assigned CDR3 sequences along with most-parsimonious VDJ recombination scenarios. In a later analysis, every TCR beta chain was defined by the combination of its CDR3 amino acid sequence and its V-gene family, and reads without a unique V-gene family were dropped. A later analysis removed several hundred highly shared, low-generation-probability nucleotide sequences to deal with suspected cross-contamination and a sequencing artifact. In a later analysis, a clonal expansion index for each public chain was calculated from normalized within-repertoire ranks of inferred template counts. Generation probabilities in a later analysis came from a VDJ recombination model fitted to out-of-frame rearrangements, and those results were checked against IGoR. In a later analysis, hypergeometric tests were used to score TCR-TCR, TCR-HLA and TCR-CMV co-occurrence, with a repertoire-size bias correction applied to TCR pairs. False discovery rates were estimated in a later analysis by permuting HLA or CMV assignments 20 times. A later analysis grouped co-occurring TCRs with DBSCAN, adding TCRdist sequence similarity when clustering within HLA-allele-positive subsets. Repertoires with fewer than 30,000 or more than 120,000 public chains, plus five repertoires with anomalous nucleotide sharing, were excluded from co-occurrence clustering. What TCRdb holds here is the immuneACCESS table cut down to in-frame rearrangements. Part of the clones is not present; checked against another copy, under half of the missing clones reflect an unresolved V gene, and the others are unexplained. That table furnishes V, J and clone size, whereas the DNA furnished D and trimming. The sample table shows 150,000 to 180,000 clones, and roughly 72% are seen once. The top ten clones comprise around 1.9% of the sample.

This chain joins TRBV7-8 to TRBJ2-3, with TRBD1 as a weak D call on 6 bases. Sequencing input: PBMCs. The receptor comes from a young man in good health and CMV-seronegative. DNA sequence: TGTGCCAGCAGCCCTCGGACAGCTAGCACAGATACGCAGTATTTT. Translated, it reads CASSPRTASTDTQYF.